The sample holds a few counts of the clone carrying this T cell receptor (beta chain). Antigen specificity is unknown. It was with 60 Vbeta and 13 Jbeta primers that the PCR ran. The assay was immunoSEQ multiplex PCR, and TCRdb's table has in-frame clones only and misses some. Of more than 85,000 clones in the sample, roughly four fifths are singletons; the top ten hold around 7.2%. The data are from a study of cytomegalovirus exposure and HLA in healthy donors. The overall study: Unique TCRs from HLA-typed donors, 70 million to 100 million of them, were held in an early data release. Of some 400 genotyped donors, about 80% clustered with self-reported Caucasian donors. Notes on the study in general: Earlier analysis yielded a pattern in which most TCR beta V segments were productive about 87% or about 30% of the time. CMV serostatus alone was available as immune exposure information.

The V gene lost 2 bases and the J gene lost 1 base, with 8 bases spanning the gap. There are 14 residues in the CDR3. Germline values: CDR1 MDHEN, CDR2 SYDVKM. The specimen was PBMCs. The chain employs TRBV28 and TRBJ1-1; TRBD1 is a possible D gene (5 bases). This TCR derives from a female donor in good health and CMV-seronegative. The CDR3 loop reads CASSLRRGNTEAFF. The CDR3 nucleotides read TGTGCCAGCAGTTTACGGAGGGGGAACACTGAAGCTTTCTTT.